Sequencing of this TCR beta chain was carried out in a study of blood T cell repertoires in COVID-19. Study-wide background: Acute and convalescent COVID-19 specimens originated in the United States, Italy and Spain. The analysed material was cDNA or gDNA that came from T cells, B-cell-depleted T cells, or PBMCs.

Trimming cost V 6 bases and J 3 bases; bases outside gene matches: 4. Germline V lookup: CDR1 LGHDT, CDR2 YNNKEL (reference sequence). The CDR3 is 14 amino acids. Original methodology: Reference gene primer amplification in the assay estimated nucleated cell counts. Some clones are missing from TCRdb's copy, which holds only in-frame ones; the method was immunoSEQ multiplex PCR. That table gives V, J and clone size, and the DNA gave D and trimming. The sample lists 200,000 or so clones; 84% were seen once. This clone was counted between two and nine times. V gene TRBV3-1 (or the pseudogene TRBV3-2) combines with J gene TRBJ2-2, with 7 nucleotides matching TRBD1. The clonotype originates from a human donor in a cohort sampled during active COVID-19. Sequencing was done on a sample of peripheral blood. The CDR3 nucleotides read TGTGCCAGCAGACGACAGGGAGACACCGGGGAGCTGTTTTTT. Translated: CASRRQGDTGELFF.